This T cell receptor (beta chain) was obtained from a study of neoadjuvant anti-PD-1 for oral cavity cancer. PBMCs were not maintained or expanded in culture before analysis. Blood libraries mostly used approximately 450 ng genomic DNA, six replicates each. Assay used: immunoSEQ multiplex PCR; TCRdb lists only in-frame clones, some missing. The data contain 15,000 to 20,000 clones, 55% to 70% of them seen just once; the ten biggest clones take up approximately 2.4%. The CDR3 spans 15 residues. V dropped 6 bases and J dropped 5; count of bases not matched to a gene: 6. Germline V lookup: CDR1 MNHEY, CDR2 SVGAGI.

The material was PBMCs, obtained before nivolumab (anti-PD-1) treatment. The receptor's source is a person aged 40 to 85 with oral cavity squamous cell carcinoma. This rearrangement joins TRBV6-5 to TRBJ2-1, with 11 bases lining up with TRBD2. CDR3 bases: TGTGCCAGCAGCCTTACTAGCGGGAGTAACAATGAGCAGTTCTTC. Its protein product is CASSLTSGSNNEQFF.